The 32 T cell receptor beta chains reported below all come from one sample, sequenced in a study of blood T cell repertoires in COVID-19. TCRdb's table, derived via immunoSEQ multiplex PCR, lists solely in-frame clones and lacks some. The data show 250,000 to 300,000 clones, with about 88% seen just once and 3.6% held by the top ten. Sequences were obtained from peripheral blood. All receptors derive from a man between 18 and 35 years old with active or convalescent COVID-19.

The chain couples TRBV5-6 to TRBJ1-6; TRBD1 might be the D (6 bases). The V end was cut by 4 bases, the J end by 2 bases, with 10 bases between. Germline CDR1 and CDR2: SGHDT and YYEEEE. This CDR3 has 15 residues. The CDR3 here is CASSRQVPYNSPLHF. The DNA of the CDR3 is TGTGCCAGCAGCCGACAGGTCCCCTATAATTCACCCCTCCACTTT.

J is TRBJ1-1 and V is TRBV9; D not resolved. This CDR3 has 13 amino acids. CDR1 and CDR2 from the germline V gene are SGDLS and YYNGEE. Trimming shortened V by 3 bases and J by 1 base, and 7 bases separated the two germline ends. The CDR3 DNA reads as TGTGCCAGCAGCGAGACTTCGAACACTGAAGCTTTCTTT. Its protein product is CASSETSNTEAFF.

The chain uses TRBV11-3 and TRBJ2-3; tentative D call: TRBD1 (7 bases). With 6 bases removed from V and 6 bases from J, the gap between germline ends came to 13 bases. Germline V lookup: CDR1 SGHNT, CDR2 YENEEA. CDR3 length: 13 residues. CDR3 region: CASRPTGTDTQYF. CDR3 DNA sequence: TGTGCCAGCAGGCCGACAGGGACTGATACGCAGTATTTT.

The chain combines TRBV10-3 with TRBJ2-3, with 14 bases matching TRBD2. In germline, CDR1 is ENHRY, CDR2 SYGVKD. V gave up 7 bases and J gave up 2 bases; unmatched junction bases: 8. The CDR3 has 17 amino acids. This CDR3 reads CAIKAGTSGGDTDTQYF. Here the CDR3 DNA reads TGTGCCATCAAGGCGGGGACTAGCGGGGGAGACACAGATACGCAGTATTTT.

The chain recombines TRBV11-1 with TRBJ2-2; D may be TRBD1 (5 bases). Per germline, CDR1 SGHAT and CDR2 FQDESV (reference sequence). The CDR3 totals 14 residues. Trimming took off 8 bases at V and 4 bases at J, with 14 bases between the two ends. CDR3 bases: TGTGCCAGCTCTAGACAGTCCAGCACCGGGGAGCTGTTTTTT. It encodes CASSRQSSTGELFF. The full variable domain, with the rest looked up from reference TRBV11-1 and TRBJ2-2, is EAEVAQSPRYKITEKSQAVAFWCDPISGHATLYWYRQILGQGPELLVQFQDESVVDDSQLPKDRFSAERLKGVDSTLKIQPAELGDSAMYLCASSRQSSTGELFFGEGSRLTVL.

The V and J genes are TRBV27 and TRBJ1-5; no clear D. V lost 7 bases and J 0 bases, leaving 4 bases between the germline ends. The V gene's germline CDR1 is MNHEY and CDR2 SMNVEV (reference sequence). CDR3 length equals 12 residues. CDR3 sequence (DNA): TGTGCCAGCACCCTTAGCAATCAGCCCCAGCATTTT. The encoded protein is CASTLSNQPQHF.

The chain is built from TRBV6-2 or TRBV6-3 and TRBJ1-2; no reliable D call. Germline V gene data show CDR1 as MNHEY and CDR2 as SVGEGT. V shed 5 bases and J shed 3 bases, with 7 bases lying between them. This CDR3 is built from 12 residues. The CDR3 nucleotides read TGTGCCAGCAGTCGCGGTGACTATGGCTACACCTTC. Encoded protein: CASSRGDYGYTF.

The chain uses TRBV2 and TRBJ1-1; D call uncertain. Germline CDR1 is SNHLY and CDR2 is FYNNEI. V was clipped by 1 base and J by 7 bases, with 7 bases between them. The CDR3 has 12 amino acids. CDR3 in amino acids: CASSEEAVEAFF. The CDR3 bases are TGTGCCAGCAGTGAAGAGGCGGTTGAAGCTTTCTTT.

This chain connects TRBV6-1 to TRBJ2-7; 11 bases agree with TRBD1. The V gene end was trimmed by 4 bases and the J gene end by 7 bases; junction bases not matched to a gene: 15. Germline CDR1 and CDR2: MNHNS and SASEGT. The CDR3 length is 17 residues. The CDR3 spells CASSGGLGQGAIWEQYF. The DNA of the CDR3 is TGTGCCAGCAGTGGGGGATTAGGACAGGGGGCGATCTGGGAGCAGTACTTC.

The gene calls are TRBV28 and TRBJ1-1, with D uncertain. V lost 5 bases and J lost 8, with 9 bases in between. CDR3 size: 11 residues. The germline CDR1 and CDR2 sequences are MDHEN and SYDVKM. The DNA of the CDR3 is TGTGCCAGCAGTAGCCCCCGCGAAGCTTTCTTT. Translating it yields CASSSPREAFF.

The rearrangement joins TRBV7-2 to TRBJ2-5; 11 bases agree with TRBD2. This CDR3 is built from 16 residues. With V trimmed by 3 bases and J by 10 bases, 13 bases remained unmatched. Germline assignment: CDR1 SGHTA and CDR2 FQGNSA. The CDR3 loop reads CASSLVLAGGPVVQYF. The CDR3 nucleotides are TGTGCCAGCAGCTTGGTTTTAGCGGGGGGGCCAGTGGTCCAGTACTTC. Supplemented by reference TRBV7-2 and TRBJ2-5, the full variable domain reads GAGVSQSPSNKVTEKGKDVELRCDPISGHTALYWYRQSLGQGLEFLIYFQGNSAPDKSGLPSDRFSAERTGGSVSTLTIQRTQQEDSAVYLCASSLVLAGGPVVQYFGPGTRLLVL.

DNA of the CDR3: TGTGCCAGCAGCTTAGTCGGGACTAGCGGTCTCAATGAGCAGTTCTTC. This sequence encodes CASSLVGTSGLNEQFF. This rearrangement joins TRBV7-3 to TRBJ2-1; 11 bases are shared with TRBD2. With 2 bases clipped from V and 6 bases from J, the junction kept 6 bases outside the gene matches. The CDR3 has 16 residues. Germline V gene lookup returns CDR1 SGHTA and CDR2 FQGTGA.

This clone has only one observation. V usage is TRBV3-1 (or the pseudogene TRBV3-2) and J usage is TRBJ2-5; 11 bases match TRBD1. The CDR3 is made up of 16 amino acids. The germline gives CDR1 LGHDT, CDR2 YNNKEL (reference sequence). With 1 base clipped from V and 5 bases from J, the junction kept 6 bases outside the gene matches. CDR3: CASSQVDRGRRETQYF. DNA of the CDR3: TGTGCCAGCAGCCAAGTGGACAGGGGGCGGAGGGAGACCCAGTACTTC.

The chain joins TRBV2 to TRBJ2-7; possible D gene TRBD2, 6 bases. The ends were cut back, 8 bases at V and 3 bases at J, with 14 bases in the middle. CDR1 and CDR2 from the germline V gene are SNHLY and FYNNEI. This CDR3 has 13 residues. CDR3 nucleotide sequence: TGTGCCAGCCGGGCGGGGCAGGACTACGAGCAGTACTTC. It encodes CASRAGQDYEQYF.

This clone was seen repeatedly, ten times or more. The chain employs TRBV7-2 and TRBJ1-6; D perhaps matches TRBD1 (6 bases). V was trimmed by 3 bases and J by 8 bases, leaving 17 bases between them. The CDR3 extends over 16 amino acids. CDR1 is SGHTA, CDR2 FQGNSA, per germline. CDR3 region: CASSFRVVQGYSPLHF. The CDR3 DNA reads as TGTGCCAGCAGCTTCCGAGTAGTACAGGGTTATTCACCCCTCCACTTT. Supplemented by reference TRBV7-2 and TRBJ1-6, the full variable domain reads GAGVSQSPSNKVTEKGKDVELRCDPISGHTALYWYRQSLGQGLEFLIYFQGNSAPDKSGLPSDRFSAERTGGSVSTLTIQRTQQEDSAVYLCASSFRVVQGYSPLHFGNGTRLTVT.

V gene TRBV29-1 combines with J gene TRBJ2-1; 11 nucleotides align to TRBD2. With V trimmed by 7 bases and J by 7 bases, 9 bases remained unmatched. CDR3 length: 14 amino acids. Germline V CDR1 and CDR2: SQVTM, ANQGSEA. As DNA, the CDR3 is TGCAGCGCCACCGGGACTAGCGGTTGGAATGAGCAGTTCTTC. It translates to CSATGTSGWNEQFF.

In its sample, this clone was seen once. This chain joins TRBV7-9 and TRBJ1-4; tentatively, D is TRBD1 (5 bases). The CDR3 extends over 14 amino acids. The V end lost 3 bases, the J end lost 8 bases, and 13 bases lay between the germline ends. Looked up from germline, CDR1 is SEHNR and CDR2 is FQNEAQ (reference sequence). The CDR3: CASSFIREEEKLFF. The CDR3 region has the DNA TGTGCCAGCAGCTTTATCAGGGAGGAGGAAAAACTGTTTTTT.

DNA for the CDR3: TGTGCCAGCAGCTTAGTGAGGTACAATGAGCAGTTCTTC. Translated, it gives CASSLVRYNEQFF. The V and J genes are TRBV7-9 and TRBJ2-1, with D unclear. V was clipped by 1 base and J by 4 bases, with 5 bases between them. The CDR3 is 13 residues long. Per the germline V gene, CDR1 is SEHNR and CDR2 is FQNEAQ (reference sequence).

CDR3 loop: CASSPRGLGEKLFF. As DNA, the CDR3 is TGTGCCAGTAGTCCCAGGGGATTGGGGGAAAAACTGTTTTTT. The gene calls are TRBV19 and TRBJ1-4, with D perhaps TRBD1 (6 bases). The length of the CDR3 is 14 residues. Germline loops: CDR1 LNHDA, CDR2 SQIVND (reference sequence). Deletions cut 5 bases from V and 8 bases from J, with 15 bases between. The full variable domain, its missing parts supplied by reference TRBV19 and TRBJ1-4, is DGGITQSPKYLFRKEGQNVTLSCEQNLNHDAMYWYRQDPGQGLRLIYYSQIVNDFQKGDIAEGYSVSREKKESFPLTVTSAQKNPTAFYLCASSPRGLGEKLFFGSGTQLSVL.

The V gene is TRBV19, the J gene TRBJ1-2; 9 nucleotides line up with TRBD1. The CDR3 is 13 amino acids. With 6 bases clipped from V and 2 bases from J, the junction kept 1 base outside the gene matches. The germline CDR1 and CDR2 sequences are LNHDA and SQIVND (reference sequence). The CDR3 DNA reads TGTGCCAGTAGACAGGGGGCGAACTATGGCTACACCTTC. Translation: CASRQGANYGYTF.

J is TRBJ2-3 and V is TRBV7-9, with D possibly being TRBD1 (5 bases). This CDR3 is built from 15 residues. Germline values: CDR1 SEHNR, CDR2 FQNEAQ (reference sequence). V shed 4 bases and J shed 3 bases, with 14 bases lying between them. The CDR3 protein is CASSSDTRSTDTQYF. CDR3 DNA: TGTGCCAGCAGCTCGGACACCCGCTCGACAGATACGCAGTATTTT.

V gene TRBV6-6 combines with J gene TRBJ2-1; TRBD2 is a possible D gene (6 bases). V was clipped by 5 bases and J by 5 bases, with 13 bases between them. The CDR3 is 14 amino acids. Germline V CDR1 and CDR2: MNHNY, SVGAGI (reference sequence). DNA for the CDR3: TGTGCCAGCAGTGGAGGGACGGCTAACAATGAGCAGTTCTTC. Its translation is CASSGGTANNEQFF.

The chain combines TRBV28 with TRBJ2-7, with 8 nucleotides matching TRBD2. Germline V gives CDR1 MDHEN, CDR2 SYDVKM. V lost 2 bases, J lost 1 base, and 1 base stayed unmatched. The CDR3 is 14 residues long. The CDR3 nucleotides are TGTGCCAGCAGTTTAGTAGCGGGGTCCTACGAGCAGTACTTC. Translation: CASSLVAGSYEQYF.

The chain carries TRBV11-2 and TRBJ2-7; unclear D gene. Germline V gene sequence: CDR1 SGHAT, CDR2 FQNNGV. The CDR3 sequence is 14 residues long. Trimming took off 2 bases at V and 3 bases at J, with 11 bases between the two ends. The chain's CDR3 is CASSLSNLNYEQYF. The DNA of the CDR3 is TGTGCCAGCAGCTTAAGCAACCTCAACTACGAGCAGTACTTC.

This clone came up once. This chain joins TRBV5-1 and TRBJ1-4; D is unresolved. CDR3 length: 14 amino acids. V lost 4 bases, J lost 4 bases, and 11 bases lay in between. The germline CDR1 and CDR2 sequences are SGHRS and YFSETQ. In DNA form, the CDR3 reads TGCGCCAGCAGCCTATCCCGGGATAATGAAAAACTGTTTTTT. Translation gives CASSLSRDNEKLFF.

The rearrangement joins TRBV6-5 to TRBJ1-1; 7 positions agree with TRBD1. Germline lookup yields CDR1 MNHEY and CDR2 SVGAGI. V trimming: 8 bases; J trimming: 4 bases; junction bases outside the gene matches: 4. This CDR3 comprises 12 residues. The chain's CDR3 is CASYRGITEAFF. The CDR3 nucleotides are TGTGCCAGCTACAGGGGAATCACTGAAGCTTTCTTT.

This chain links TRBV4-1 with TRBJ2-4; maybe TRBD2 (6 bases). Germline CDR1 and CDR2: MGHRA and YSYEKL. The CDR3 covers 14 residues. Trimming stripped 2 bases from V and 1 base from J, with 6 bases between. Written as DNA, the CDR3 is TGCGCCAGCAGCCAACGGGAGGCCAAAAACATTCAGTACTTC. Translated, it gives CASSQREAKNIQYF.

The chain carries TRBV25-1 and TRBJ2-7; tentatively, D is TRBD2 (6 bases). Trimming took 1 base from V and 7 from J, leaving 17 bases between them. CDR1 is MGHDK and CDR2 is SYGVNS in the germline V gene. CDR3 size: 15 residues. CDR3 in DNA: TGTGCCAGCAGTGAATCCCAAAGACTAGTTTCTGAGCAGTACTTC. Its translation: CASSESQRLVSEQYF.

This clone showed up just once. V is TRBV29-1 and J is TRBJ2-7; a possible D gene is TRBD2 (5 bases). The CDR3 has 12 residues. The V end lost 1 base, the J end lost 3 bases, and 7 bases lay between the germline ends. Germline-derived CDR1 and CDR2 are SQVTM and ANQGSEA. CDR3 in DNA: TGCAGCGTTGAAGTCCGGGACTACGAGCAGTACTTC. Residues: CSVEVRDYEQYF.

The chain carries TRBV25-1 and TRBJ2-7, with TRBD1 identical over 8 bases. The length of the CDR3 is 13 residues. Germline V gene lookup returns CDR1 MGHDK and CDR2 SYGVNS. Trimming cost V 5 bases and J 5 bases; bases outside gene matches: 5. CDR3 loop: CASSISTGDEQYF. DNA for the CDR3: TGTGCCAGCAGTATATCGACAGGGGACGAGCAGTACTTC.

This clone was picked up one time. The chain is built from TRBV4-2 and TRBJ2-3, with D possibly TRBD2 on 5 matching bases. The length of the CDR3 is 16 residues. From germline, CDR1 is LGHNA and CDR2 YNFKEQ. Trimming cost V 2 bases and J 6 bases, with 18 bases left between them. In DNA, the CDR3 is TGTGCCAGCAGCCAATCGGCTAGCCCAACCCCCGATACGCAGTATTTT. Its translation: CASSQSASPTPDTQYF.

The sample holds one count of this clone. The gene calls are TRBV5-1 and TRBJ2-5, with TRBD1 as a possible D gene (6 bases). CDR3 length: 13 amino acids. Germline values: CDR1 SGHRS, CDR2 YFSETQ. V lost 4 bases, J lost 1 base, and 8 bases lay in between. CDR3 region: CASSPDSQETQYF. The CDR3 DNA reads TGCGCCAGCAGCCCGGACAGCCAAGAGACCCAGTACTTC.